One sample yielded the 9 T cell receptor beta chains listed below, sequenced in a study of blood T cell repertoires in COVID-19. Assay: immunoSEQ multiplex PCR; the TCRdb copy retains only in-frame clones and omits some. The table lists fewer than 400,000 clones, 85% of them singletons. Sample: peripheral blood. These receptors all stem from a woman aged 18-30 years with acute or convalescent COVID-19.

The V and J genes are TRBV5-1 and TRBJ2-5; a possible D gene is TRBD2 (5 bases). Per the germline V gene, CDR1 is SGHRS and CDR2 is YFSETQ. There are 13 residues in the CDR3. The germline V and J ends were trimmed by 0 bases and 5 bases, with 8 bases remaining between them. As DNA, the CDR3 is TGCGCCAGCAGCTTGGGAGGGCGCGAGACCCAGTACTTC. Its translation: CASSLGGRETQYF. Full variable domain (remainder filled in from reference TRBV5-1 and TRBJ2-5): KAGVTQTPRYLIKTRGQQVTLSCSPISGHRSVSWYQQTPGQGLQFLFEYFSETQRNKGNFPGRFSGRQFSNSRSEMNVSTLELGDSALYLCASSLGGRETQYFGPGTRLLVL.

The rearrangement joins TRBV4-1 to TRBJ1-4, with D unresolved. This CDR3 region has 16 residues. CDR1 is MGHRA and CDR2 is YSYEKL in the germline V gene. Trimming stripped 4 bases from V and 4 bases from J, with 16 bases between. This CDR3 reads CASSRGPAAGNEKLFF. As DNA, the CDR3 is TGCGCCAGCAGCCGAGGGCCCGCAGCGGGTAATGAAAAACTGTTTTTT.

The CDR3 is CASGQREIETQYF. The CDR3 nucleotides read TGTGCCAGCGGACAGCGGGAGATCGAGACCCAGTACTTC. The genes are TRBV6-5 and TRBJ2-5, with 8 bases identical to TRBD2. Germline V gene sequence: CDR1 MNHEY, CDR2 SVGAGI. The V segment lost 8 bases and the J segment 5 bases; nucleotides outside the gene matches: 7. The CDR3 runs 13 residues.

This sequence joins TRBV30 and TRBJ1-2, with 9 positions matching TRBD1. CDR3 length: 13 residues. V lost 0 bases to trimming and J lost 8 bases; unmatched junction nucleotides: 4. Germline V lookup: CDR1 GTSNPN, CDR2 SVGIG (reference sequence). CDR3 residues: CAWSVGTGNGYTF. CDR3 coding DNA: TGTGCCTGGAGTGTAGGGACAGGGAACGGCTACACCTTC.

This clone has just one count. The V call is TRBV19, the J call TRBJ1-2; tentatively, D is TRBD1 (5 bases). Looked up from germline, CDR1 is LNHDA and CDR2 is SQIVND (reference sequence). V lost 7 bases and J 6 bases, leaving 18 bases between the germline ends. CDR3 length: 14 amino acids. The CDR3: CASIITGTDDGYTF. In DNA, the CDR3 is TGTGCCAGTATCATTACCGGGACTGATGATGGCTACACCTTC.

The chain links TRBV19 to TRBJ1-2; 9 nucleotides agree with TRBD1. This CDR3 region has 13 residues. V shed 5 bases and J 5 bases; nucleotides not matched to a gene: 3. Germline CDR1 reads LNHDA; CDR2 reads SQIVND (reference sequence). CDR3 sequence reads: CASSPDRGYGYTF. The CDR3 DNA reads TGTGCCAGTAGTCCGGACAGGGGATATGGCTACACCTTC. The whole variable domain, filled in from reference TRBV19 and TRBJ1-2, reads DGGITQSPKYLFRKEGQNVTLSCEQNLNHDAMYWYRQDPGQGLRLIYYSQIVNDFQKGDIAEGYSVSREKKESFPLTVTSAQKNPTAFYLCASSPDRGYGYTFGSGTRLTVV.

The chain links TRBV7-9 to TRBJ1-2; D call uncertain. V was shortened by 2 bases and J by 0 bases, with 7 bases between the two germline ends. Germline lookup yields CDR1 SEHNR and CDR2 FQNEAQ (reference sequence). The CDR3 totals 14 residues. DNA of the CDR3: TGTGCCAGCAGCTTATCTGGCACTAACTATGGCTACACCTTC. It is translated as CASSLSGTNYGYTF.

This rearrangement joins TRBV11-2 to TRBJ1-1; no reliable D call. Trimming took 1 base from V and 0 from J, leaving 15 bases between them. The length of the CDR3 is 17 residues. Germline CDR1 reads SGHAT; CDR2 reads FQNNGV. The CDR3 spells CASSLGHLGSMNTEAFF. The CDR3, as DNA: TGTGCCAGCAGCTTAGGACACCTTGGGTCTATGAACACTGAAGCTTTCTTT.

The CDR3 sequence: CASSEGTGGSPLHF. For the CDR3, the DNA is TGTGCCAGCAGTGAAGGGACAGGGGGTTCACCCCTCCACTTT. This sequence joins TRBV6-1 and TRBJ1-6, with 10 positions matching TRBD1. Trimming cost V 1 base and J 9 bases; bases outside gene matches: 0. The length of the CDR3 is 14 residues. Germline V gene lookup returns CDR1 MNHNS and CDR2 SASEGT.